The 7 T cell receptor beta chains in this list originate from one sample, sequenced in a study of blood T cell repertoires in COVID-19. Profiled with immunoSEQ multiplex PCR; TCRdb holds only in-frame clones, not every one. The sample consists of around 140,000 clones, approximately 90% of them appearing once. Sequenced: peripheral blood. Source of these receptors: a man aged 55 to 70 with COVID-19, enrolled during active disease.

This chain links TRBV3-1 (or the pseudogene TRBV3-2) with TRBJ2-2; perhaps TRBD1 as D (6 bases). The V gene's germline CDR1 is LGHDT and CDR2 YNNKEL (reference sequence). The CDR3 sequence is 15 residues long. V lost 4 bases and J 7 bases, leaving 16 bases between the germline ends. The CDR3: CASSLSWPGDGELFF. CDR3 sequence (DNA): TGTGCCAGCAGCCTTTCTTGGCCAGGGGACGGGGAGCTGTTTTTT.

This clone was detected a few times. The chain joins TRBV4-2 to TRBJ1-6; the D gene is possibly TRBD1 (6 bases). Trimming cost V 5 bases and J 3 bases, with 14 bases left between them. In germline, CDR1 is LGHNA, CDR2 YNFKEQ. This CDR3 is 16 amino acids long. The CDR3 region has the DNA TGTGCCAGCAGCGCGGGGGGGGGCGACTATAATTCACCCCTCCACTTT. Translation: CASSAGGGDYNSPLHF.

CDR3 sequence (DNA): TGTGCCAGCAGCTTAGGAGCGGGGACCACAGATACGCAGTATTTT. It yields the protein CASSLGAGTTDTQYF. The V gene is TRBV7-2, the J gene TRBJ2-3, with TRBD2 matching 7 bases. J was trimmed by 2 bases and V by 1 base; bases with no gene match: 3. This CDR3 is built from 15 residues. Germline V gene lookup returns CDR1 SGHTA and CDR2 FQGNSA.

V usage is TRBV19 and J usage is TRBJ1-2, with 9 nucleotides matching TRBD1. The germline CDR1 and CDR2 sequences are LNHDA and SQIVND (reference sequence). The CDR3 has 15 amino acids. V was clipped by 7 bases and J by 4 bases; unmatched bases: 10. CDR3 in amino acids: CASTLSPTGGYGYTF. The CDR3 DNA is TGTGCCAGTACCCTCTCTCCGACAGGGGGCTATGGCTACACCTTC.

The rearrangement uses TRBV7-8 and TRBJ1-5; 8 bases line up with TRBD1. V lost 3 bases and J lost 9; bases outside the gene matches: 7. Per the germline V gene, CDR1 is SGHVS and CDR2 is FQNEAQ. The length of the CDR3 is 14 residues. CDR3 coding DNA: TGTGCCAGCAGCTTGCAGGGGGCAGGTTCGCCCCAGCATTTT. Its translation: CASSLQGAGSPQHF. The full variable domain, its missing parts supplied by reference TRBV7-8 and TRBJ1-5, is GAGVSQSPRYKVAKRGQDVALRCDPISGHVSLFWYQQALGQGPEFLTYFQNEAQLDKSGLPSDRFFAERPEGSVSTLKIQRTQQEDSAVYLCASSLQGAGSPQHFGDGTRLSIL.

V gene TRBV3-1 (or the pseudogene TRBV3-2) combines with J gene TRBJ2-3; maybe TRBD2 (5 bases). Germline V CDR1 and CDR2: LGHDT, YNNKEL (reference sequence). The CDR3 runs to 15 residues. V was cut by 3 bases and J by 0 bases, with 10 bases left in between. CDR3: CASSQLADSTDTQYF. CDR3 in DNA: TGTGCCAGCAGCCAGCTAGCTGATAGCACAGATACGCAGTATTTT.

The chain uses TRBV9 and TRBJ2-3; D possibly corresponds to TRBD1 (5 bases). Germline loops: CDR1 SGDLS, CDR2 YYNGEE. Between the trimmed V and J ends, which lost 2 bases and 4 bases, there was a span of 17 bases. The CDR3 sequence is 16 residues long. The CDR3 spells CASSVGQGVLADTQYF. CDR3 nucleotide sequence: TGTGCCAGCAGCGTCGGCCAAGGGGTCTTGGCAGATACGCAGTATTTT.